This TCR beta chain derives from a study of blood T cells in healthy people across ages. A second PCR of about 7 to 12 cycles used a sample-barcoded 5' primer and a J-beta primer mix. Every cDNA was tagged by a template-switch adaptor with 12 random nucleotides. At least 2.5 million CDR3-containing paired-end reads were obtained per sample. TCRdb reanalysed the 5' RACE reads using MiXCR and keeps one entry per CDR3 protein. Of some 640,000 distinct CDR3 sequences listed, 45% to 50% are singletons. Between the trimmed V and J ends, which lost 1 base and 5 bases, there was a span of 11 bases. The germline gives CDR1 SQVTM, CDR2 ANQGSEA. This CDR3 has 13 residues. Each donor supplied approximately 10 milliliters of peripheral blood. Every sample yielded at least 6.5 million isolated PBMCs. This clonotype was seen at least ten times.

V and J are TRBV29-1 and TRBJ2-5; D is unclear. Sequencing used blood. This receptor was taken from a woman aged 55-70 years in good health. The DNA for the CDR3 is TGCAGCGTTGAAGGGCGAATGAGGGAGACCCAGTACTTC. It encodes CSVEGRMRETQYF.